One T cell receptor beta chain is described in this entry. What it recognizes is unknown. The data belong to a study of cytomegalovirus exposure and HLA in healthy donors. Findings of the study overall: Rarity held for most TCR sequences, but there were some public TCRs that occurred in many donors. TCR beta sequences reportedly predicted most subjects' HLA-A and HLA-B alleles accurately.

The PCR used 60 Vbeta and 13 Jbeta primers. As originally analysed: Per a later analysis, the number of unique TCR beta chains was roughly 87 million, of which roughly 10 million were shared. Libraries were prepared by immunoSEQ multiplex PCR; TCRdb keeps only in-frame clonotypes and omits some of them. The V and J calls and clone size were taken over from that table, and D and trimming were inferred from the DNA. The sample lists roughly 66,000 clones, around 77% seen once, with 6.3% in the top ten. Donors showed nominal health when sampled, although they likely had unrecorded immune exposures. The CDR3 covers 13 residues. Trimming took 5 bases from V and 2 from J, leaving 10 bases between them. Germline loops: CDR1 MNHNY, CDR2 SVGAGI (reference sequence).

The clonotype was recovered from a man aged 45-65 years in good health and CMV-seronegative. The specimen sequenced was PBMCs. The chain has TRBV6-6 and TRBJ2-7; D might be TRBD1 (5 bases). The CDR3 DNA follows: TGTGCCAGCAGTCCCGACAGTCCCTACGAGCAGTACTTC. This gives the protein CASSPDSPYEQYF.